The source of this T cell receptor beta chain is a study of blood T cell repertoires in COVID-19. Clones were read by immunoSEQ multiplex PCR, and TCRdb kept only the in-frame ones, dropping some. The sample lists some 140,000 clones; 81% were seen once. V was clipped by 7 bases and J by 3 bases; unmatched bases: 7. Germline CDR1 reads SQVTM; CDR2 reads ANQGSEA. The CDR3 is 13 residues long. The sequence came from a woman aged 55-70 years with active or convalescent COVID-19. The chain joins TRBV29-1 to TRBJ1-2; 8 positions match TRBD1. The sample was peripheral blood. In nucleotides, the CDR3 is TGCAGCGCGAGGGACAGGACCGACTATGGCTACACCTTC. It codes for CSARDRTDYGYTF.